This T cell receptor (beta chain) was profiled in a study of blood T cells in healthy people across ages. Study outcomes and limitations: Age brought a roughly linear fall in TCR beta diversity measured per million T cells. Using unsorted PBMCs precluded a conclusive naive versus antigen-experienced comparison.

This clonotype was seen at least ten times. Its antigen remains unknown. It was with a sample-barcoded 5' primer and a J-beta primer mix that a second PCR of roughly 6 to 12 cycles was run. TCRdb independently ran MiXCR on the 5' RACE reads; one entry per CDR3 protein. The sample shows roughly 680,000 distinct CDR3 sequences, 40% to 65% of them seen only once. The CDR3 sequence is 14 residues long. Trimming removed 6 bases from V and 6 bases from J, with 15 bases in between. This rearrangement joins TRBV12-3 or TRBV12-4 to TRBJ1-5; no firm D call. This receptor was taken from a woman aged 80 or older in good health. Sample: blood. CDR3 nucleotide sequence: TGTGCCAGCAGCCTCGGCAGGTCGGCTCAGCCCCAGCATTTT. It is translated as CASSLGRSAQPQHF.